This T cell receptor (beta chain) was identified during a study of lymphopenia after photon versus proton radiotherapy. This CDR3 spans 15 amino acids. Trimming left V 5 bases short and J 4 bases short, with 17 bases between. The germline CDR1 and CDR2 sequences are MDHEN and SYDVKM. Data came from immunoSEQ multiplex PCR; TCRdb stores just in-frame clones and leaves some out. The sample holds approximately 22,000 clones; around 85% are singletons and the top ten take approximately 19%. The clonotype was recovered from a man aged 60 to 69 with pancreatic cancer. The chain couples TRBV28 to TRBJ1-2; tentative D call: TRBD1 (5 bases). Material: peripheral blood, obtained from a patient treated with photon-based radiotherapy. The CDR3 DNA sequence: TGTGCCAGCAGTACCTACAGGTCCGGCGGCTATGGCTACACCTTC. It encodes CASSTYRSGGYGYTF.